This T cell receptor (beta chain) was sequenced in a study of T-cell memory formation after mild COVID-19. The CDR3 runs to 15 residues. V lost 4 bases and J 3 bases, leaving 13 bases between the germline ends. Germline lookup yields CDR1 KGHDR and CDR2 SFDVKD. TCRdb passed the 5' RACE reads through MiXCR, listing each CDR3 protein once. The sample comprises around 430,000 distinct CDR3 sequences, roughly 15% of which are singletons, and 20% to 25% rests with the top ten. This clonotype was seen a few times. The clonotype was recovered from a man between 18 and 29 years old who had mild COVID-19 (a few samples of this study predate the infection). Cell type and time point are not known. Sequencing was done on a sample of PBMCs or a T cell subset sorted from them (not recorded which). The chain couples TRBV24-1 to TRBJ2-3; perhaps TRBD1 as D (6 bases). CDR3 sequence (DNA): TGTGCCACCAGTGAGACAGGCCGAGGTACAGATACGCAGTATTTT. Amino acid sequence: CATSETGRGTDTQYF.